Each of the 9 T cell receptor beta chains below was sequenced from the same sample in a study of control samples from healthy donors and cancer patients. Data came from immunoSEQ multiplex PCR; TCRdb stores just in-frame clones and leaves some out. The profile shows roughly 200,000 clones, 85% to 95% of them singletons. Source material: blood. The receptor source for this set is a man in his forties or fifties in good health.

This rearrangement joins TRBV29-1 to TRBJ1-5; a possible D gene is TRBD1 (6 bases). The ends were cut back, 4 bases at V and 6 bases at J, with 13 bases in the middle. Germline V gene data show CDR1 as SQVTM and CDR2 as ANQGSEA. This CDR3 has 13 residues. Written as DNA, the CDR3 is TGCAGCGTTGTTGAGAGGGGGGCTCAGCCCCAGCATTTT. It yields the protein CSVVERGAQPQHF.

The chain has TRBV6-6 and TRBJ1-4; no firm D call. V was shortened by 2 bases and J by 5 bases, with 9 bases between the two germline ends. The CDR3 has 14 residues. The germline V gene has CDR1 MNHNY and CDR2 SVGAGI (reference sequence). CDR3 sequence reads: CASSYDGRNEKLFF. The CDR3 DNA reads as TGTGCCAGCAGTTACGACGGACGGAATGAAAAACTGTTTTTT.

In its sample, this clone was seen once. The chain recombines TRBV9 with TRBJ1-2, with no clear D. Per the germline V gene, CDR1 is SGDLS and CDR2 is YYNGEE. The V end lost 3 bases, the J end lost 5 bases, and 11 bases lay between the germline ends. The CDR3 runs to 13 residues. CDR3: CASSGSGLYGYTF. CDR3 nucleotides: TGTGCCAGCAGCGGGTCCGGACTATATGGCTACACCTTC.

The rearrangement joins TRBV5-1 to TRBJ2-3; D perhaps matches TRBD1 (5 bases). Germline V gene lookup returns CDR1 SGHRS and CDR2 YFSETQ. The CDR3 sequence is 15 residues long. V lost 5 bases, J lost 0 bases, and 13 bases lay in between. The CDR3 sequence is CASRDTPASTDTQYF. The CDR3 bases are TGCGCCAGCAGGGACACCCCTGCTAGCACAGATACGCAGTATTTT.

The chain couples TRBV2 to TRBJ1-2, with unresolved D. The CDR3 contains 14 residues. Looked up from germline, CDR1 is SNHLY and CDR2 is FYNNEI. V dropped 1 base and J dropped 7 bases, with 13 bases sitting between them. The CDR3 region has the DNA TGTGCCAGCAGTGAAGGGTCAGCAAGCCTTGGCTACACCTTC. It specifies CASSEGSASLGYTF.

The chain carries TRBV5-1 and TRBJ2-6; 9 positions agree with TRBD1. The CDR3 runs to 19 residues. Germline assignment: CDR1 SGHRS and CDR2 YFSETQ. The trim removed 4 bases at V and 0 bases at J, leaving 11 bases unmatched. CDR3 sequence reads: CASSPYWGQGSSGANVLTF. CDR3 sequence (DNA): TGCGCCAGCAGCCCTTACTGGGGACAGGGTAGCTCTGGGGCCAACGTCCTGACTTTC. Full variable domain (missing parts from reference TRBV5-1 and TRBJ2-6): KAGVTQTPRYLIKTRGQQVTLSCSPISGHRSVSWYQQTPGQGLQFLFEYFSETQRNKGNFPGRFSGRQFSNSRSEMNVSTLELGDSALYLCASSPYWGQGSSGANVLTFGAGSRLTVL.

This chain joins TRBV6-5 and TRBJ1-1; 7 bases align to TRBD1. With V trimmed by 7 bases and J by 5 bases, 10 bases remained unmatched. Germline lookup yields CDR1 MNHEY and CDR2 SVGAGI. The CDR3 sequence is 14 residues long. CDR3 region: CASIITGAETEAFF. The CDR3 DNA follows: TGTGCCAGCATTATTACAGGGGCGGAGACTGAAGCTTTCTTT.

The chain joins TRBV19 to TRBJ2-1, with D tentatively TRBD2 (5 bases). V lost 5 bases and J 6 bases, leaving 8 bases between the germline ends. This CDR3 spans 12 amino acids. The germline gives CDR1 LNHDA, CDR2 SQIVND (reference sequence). CDR3 loop: CASSHRGNEQFF. The CDR3, as DNA: TGTGCCAGTAGTCATCGGGGCAATGAGCAGTTCTTC.

V is TRBV5-1 and J is TRBJ1-6, with unresolved D. Germline V lookup: CDR1 SGHRS, CDR2 YFSETQ. V shed 5 bases and J shed 7 bases, with 16 bases lying between them. This CDR3 is built from 15 residues. This CDR3 is CASSQTGIDNSPLHF. The CDR3 DNA follows: TGCGCCAGCAGTCAAACGGGGATCGACAATTCACCCCTCCACTTT.